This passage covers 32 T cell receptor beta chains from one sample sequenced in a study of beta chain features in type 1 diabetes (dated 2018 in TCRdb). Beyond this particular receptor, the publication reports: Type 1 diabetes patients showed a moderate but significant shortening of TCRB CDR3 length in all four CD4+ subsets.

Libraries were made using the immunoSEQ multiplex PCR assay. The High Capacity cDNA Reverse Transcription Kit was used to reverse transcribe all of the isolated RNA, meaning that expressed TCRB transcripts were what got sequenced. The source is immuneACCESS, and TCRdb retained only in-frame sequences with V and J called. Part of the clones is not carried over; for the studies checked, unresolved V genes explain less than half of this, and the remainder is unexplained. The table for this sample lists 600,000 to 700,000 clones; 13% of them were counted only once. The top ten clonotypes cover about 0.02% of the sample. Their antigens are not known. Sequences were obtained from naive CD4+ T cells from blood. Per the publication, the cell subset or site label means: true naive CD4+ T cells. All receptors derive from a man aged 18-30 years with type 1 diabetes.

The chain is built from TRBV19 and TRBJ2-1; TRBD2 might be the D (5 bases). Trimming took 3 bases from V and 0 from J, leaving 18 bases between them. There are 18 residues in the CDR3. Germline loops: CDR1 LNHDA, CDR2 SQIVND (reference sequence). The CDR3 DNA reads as TGTGCCAGTAGTATGGGAACGACGGGATCCTTCTCCTACAATGAGCAGTTCTTC. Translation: CASSMGTTGSFSYNEQFF.

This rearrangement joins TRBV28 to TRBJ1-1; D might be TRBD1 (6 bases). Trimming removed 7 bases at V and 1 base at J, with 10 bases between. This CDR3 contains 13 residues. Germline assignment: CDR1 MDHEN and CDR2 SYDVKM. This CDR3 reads CASILGGNTEAFF. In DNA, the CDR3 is TGTGCCAGCATCCTAGGGGGGAACACTGAAGCTTTCTTT. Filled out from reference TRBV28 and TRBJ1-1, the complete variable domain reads DVKVTQSSRYLVKRTGEKVFLECVQDMDHENMFWYRQDPGLGLRLIYFSYDVKMKEKGDIPEGYSVSREKKERFSLILESASTNQTSMYLCASILGGNTEAFFGQGTRLTVV.

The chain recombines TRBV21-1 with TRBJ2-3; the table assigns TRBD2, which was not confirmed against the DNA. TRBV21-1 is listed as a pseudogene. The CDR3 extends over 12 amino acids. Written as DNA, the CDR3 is TGTGCCAGCATCTGGGGGGCAGATACGCAGTATTTT. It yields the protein CASIWGADTQYF.

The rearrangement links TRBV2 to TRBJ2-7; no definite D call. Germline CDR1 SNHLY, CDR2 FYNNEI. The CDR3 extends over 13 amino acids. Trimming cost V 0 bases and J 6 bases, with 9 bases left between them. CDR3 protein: CASSEAPVSEQYF. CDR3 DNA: TGTGCCAGCAGTGAAGCACCGGTCTCCGAGCAGTACTTC.

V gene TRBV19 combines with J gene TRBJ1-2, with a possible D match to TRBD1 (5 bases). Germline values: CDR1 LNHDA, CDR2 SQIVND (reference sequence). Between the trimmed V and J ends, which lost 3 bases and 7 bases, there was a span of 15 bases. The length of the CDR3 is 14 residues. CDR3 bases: TGTGCCAGTAGTATCCCCAGGGAAGAGTCTGGCTACACCTTC. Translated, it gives CASSIPREESGYTF.

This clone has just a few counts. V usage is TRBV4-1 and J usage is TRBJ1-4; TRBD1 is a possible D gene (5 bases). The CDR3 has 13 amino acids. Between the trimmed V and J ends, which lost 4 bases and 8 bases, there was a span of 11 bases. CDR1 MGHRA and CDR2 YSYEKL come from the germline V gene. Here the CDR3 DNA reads TGCGCCAGCAGCCCGGGGGTCCAGGAAAAACTGTTTTTT. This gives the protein CASSPGVQEKLFF.

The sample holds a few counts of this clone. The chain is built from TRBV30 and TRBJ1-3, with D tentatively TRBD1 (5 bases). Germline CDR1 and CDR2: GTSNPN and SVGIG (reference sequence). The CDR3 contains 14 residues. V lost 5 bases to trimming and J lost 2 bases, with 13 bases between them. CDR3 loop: CAWGQRLAGNTIYF. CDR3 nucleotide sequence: TGTGCCTGGGGACAAAGGCTAGCTGGAAACACCATATATTTT. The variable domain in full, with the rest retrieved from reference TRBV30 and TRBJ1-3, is SQTIHQWPATLVQPVGSPLSLECTVEGTSNPNLYWYRQAAGRGLQLLFYSVGIGQISSEVPQNLSASRPQDRQFILSSKKLLLSDSGFYLCAWGQRLAGNTIYFGEGSWLTVV.

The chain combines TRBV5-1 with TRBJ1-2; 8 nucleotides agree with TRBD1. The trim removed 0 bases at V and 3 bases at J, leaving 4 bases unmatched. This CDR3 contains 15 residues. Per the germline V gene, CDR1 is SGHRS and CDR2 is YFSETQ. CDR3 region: CASSLAGQGDYGYTF. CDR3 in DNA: TGCGCCAGCAGCTTGGCCGGACAGGGAGACTATGGCTACACCTTC.

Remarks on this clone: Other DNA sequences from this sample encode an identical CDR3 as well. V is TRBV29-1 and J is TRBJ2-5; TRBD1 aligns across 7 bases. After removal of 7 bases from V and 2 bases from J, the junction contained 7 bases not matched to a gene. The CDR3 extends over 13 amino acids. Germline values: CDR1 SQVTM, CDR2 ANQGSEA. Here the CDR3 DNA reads TGCAGCGCCGCCAAACAGGGGCAAGAGACCCAGTACTTC. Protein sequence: CSAAKQGQETQYF.

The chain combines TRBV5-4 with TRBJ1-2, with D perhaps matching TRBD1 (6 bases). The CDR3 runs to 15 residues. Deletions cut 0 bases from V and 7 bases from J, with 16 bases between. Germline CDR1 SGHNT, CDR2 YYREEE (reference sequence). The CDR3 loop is CASSLALGGFGGYTF. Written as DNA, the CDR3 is TGTGCCAGCAGCTTGGCGCTTGGGGGCTTTGGTGGCTACACCTTC.

CDR3: CASSPTSKVGYDAIYF. The DNA for the CDR3 is TGTGCCAGCAGTCCCACCTCCAAGGTGGGATACGACGCCATATATTTT. The chain links TRBV2 to TRBJ1-3; D is ambiguous. CDR3 length: 16 amino acids. V lost 5 bases to trimming and J lost 11 bases, with 25 bases between them. Germline V gives CDR1 SNHLY, CDR2 FYNNEI.

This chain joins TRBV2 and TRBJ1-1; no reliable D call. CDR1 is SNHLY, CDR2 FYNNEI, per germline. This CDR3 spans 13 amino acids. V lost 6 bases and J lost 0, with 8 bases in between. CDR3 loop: CASSGGMNTEAFF. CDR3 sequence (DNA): TGTGCCAGCAGCGGCGGTATGAACACTGAAGCTTTCTTT.

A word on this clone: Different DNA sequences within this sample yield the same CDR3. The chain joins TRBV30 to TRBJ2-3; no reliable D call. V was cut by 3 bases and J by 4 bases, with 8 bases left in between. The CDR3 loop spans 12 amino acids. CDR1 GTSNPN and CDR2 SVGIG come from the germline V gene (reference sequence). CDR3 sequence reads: CAWSPGSDTQYF. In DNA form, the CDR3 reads TGTGCCTGGAGCCCCGGGTCAGATACGCAGTATTTT.

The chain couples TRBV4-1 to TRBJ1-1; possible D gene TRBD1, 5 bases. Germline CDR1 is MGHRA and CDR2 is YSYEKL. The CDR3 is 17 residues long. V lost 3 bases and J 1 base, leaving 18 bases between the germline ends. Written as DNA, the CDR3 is TGCGCCAGCAGCCACGCAGGGAGATTTAACGCGAACACTGAAGCTTTCTTT. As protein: CASSHAGRFNANTEAFF.

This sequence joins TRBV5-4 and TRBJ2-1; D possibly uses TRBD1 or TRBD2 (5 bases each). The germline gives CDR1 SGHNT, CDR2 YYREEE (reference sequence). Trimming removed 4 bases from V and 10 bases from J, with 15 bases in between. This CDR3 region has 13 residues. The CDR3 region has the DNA TGTGCCAGCAGCCCCGTGGGGGAATGGGAGCAGTTCTTC. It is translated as CASSPVGEWEQFF.

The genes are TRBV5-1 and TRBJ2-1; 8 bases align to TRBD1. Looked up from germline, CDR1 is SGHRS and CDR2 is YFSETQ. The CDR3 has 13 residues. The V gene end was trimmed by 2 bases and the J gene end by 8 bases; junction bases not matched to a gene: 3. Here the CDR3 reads CASSFQGADEQFF. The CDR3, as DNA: TGCGCCAGCAGCTTCCAGGGGGCGGATGAGCAGTTCTTC.

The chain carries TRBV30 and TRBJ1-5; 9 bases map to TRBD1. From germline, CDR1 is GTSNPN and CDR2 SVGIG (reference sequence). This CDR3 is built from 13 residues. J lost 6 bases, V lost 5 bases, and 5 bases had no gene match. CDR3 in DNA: TGTGCCTGGGACAGGGGGTTCGGTCAGCCCCAGCATTTT. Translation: CAWDRGFGQPQHF.

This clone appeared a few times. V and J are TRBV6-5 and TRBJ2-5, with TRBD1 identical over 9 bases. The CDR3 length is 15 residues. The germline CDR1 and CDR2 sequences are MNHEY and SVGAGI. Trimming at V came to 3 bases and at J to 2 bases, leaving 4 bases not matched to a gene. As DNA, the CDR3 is TGTGCCAGCAGTTATCCGGGACAGGGTCAAGAGACCCAGTACTTC. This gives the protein CASSYPGQGQETQYF.

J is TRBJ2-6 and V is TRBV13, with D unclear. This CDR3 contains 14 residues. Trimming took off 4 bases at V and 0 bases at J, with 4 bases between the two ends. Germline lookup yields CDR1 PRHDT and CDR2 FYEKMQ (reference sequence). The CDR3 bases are TGTGCCAGCAGCTCACACTCTGGGGCCAACGTCCTGACTTTC. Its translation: CASSSHSGANVLTF.

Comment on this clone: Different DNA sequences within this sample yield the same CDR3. CDR3 loop: CASSPQRDTEAFF. The CDR3 DNA reads TGTGCCAGCAGCCCGCAGAGGGACACTGAAGCTTTCTTT. The rearrangement joins TRBV7-2 to TRBJ1-1; D gene unclear. CDR3 length: 13 residues. V was pared by 5 bases and J by 3 bases, with 10 bases between. Germline loops: CDR1 SGHTA, CDR2 FQGNSA.

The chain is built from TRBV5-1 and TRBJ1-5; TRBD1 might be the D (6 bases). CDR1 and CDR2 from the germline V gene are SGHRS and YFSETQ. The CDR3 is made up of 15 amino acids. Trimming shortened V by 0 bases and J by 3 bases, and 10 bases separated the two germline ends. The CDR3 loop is CASSLEGVFNQPQHF. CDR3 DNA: TGCGCCAGCAGCTTGGAGGGGGTGTTCAATCAGCCCCAGCATTTT. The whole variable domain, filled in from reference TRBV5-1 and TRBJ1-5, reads KAGVTQTPRYLIKTRGQQVTLSCSPISGHRSVSWYQQTPGQGLQFLFEYFSETQRNKGNFPGRFSGRQFSNSRSEMNVSTLELGDSALYLCASSLEGVFNQPQHFGDGTRLSIL.

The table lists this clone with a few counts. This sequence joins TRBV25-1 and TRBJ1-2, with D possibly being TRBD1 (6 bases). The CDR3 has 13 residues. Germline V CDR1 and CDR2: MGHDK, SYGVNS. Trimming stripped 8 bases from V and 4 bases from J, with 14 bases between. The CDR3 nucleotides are TGTGCCAGCTCAAGACAGGCGACCTATGGCTACACCTTC. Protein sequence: CASSRQATYGYTF.

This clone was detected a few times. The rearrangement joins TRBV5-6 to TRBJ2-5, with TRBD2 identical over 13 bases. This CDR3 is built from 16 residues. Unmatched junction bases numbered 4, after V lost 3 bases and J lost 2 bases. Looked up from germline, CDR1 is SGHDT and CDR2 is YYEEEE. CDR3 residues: CASSYRTSGGQETQYF. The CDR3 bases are TGTGCCAGCAGCTACCGGACTAGCGGGGGACAAGAGACCCAGTACTTC.

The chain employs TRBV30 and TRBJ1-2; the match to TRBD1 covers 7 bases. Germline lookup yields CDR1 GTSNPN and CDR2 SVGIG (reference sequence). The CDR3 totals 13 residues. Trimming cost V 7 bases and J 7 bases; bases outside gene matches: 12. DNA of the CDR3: TGTGCCTTGTCCGGACAGGAGAGCTCTGGCTACACCTTC. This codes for CALSGQESSGYTF.

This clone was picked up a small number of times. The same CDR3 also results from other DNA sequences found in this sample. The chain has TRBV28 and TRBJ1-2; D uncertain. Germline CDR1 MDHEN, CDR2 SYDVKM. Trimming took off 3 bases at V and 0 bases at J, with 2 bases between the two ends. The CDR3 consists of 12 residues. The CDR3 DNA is TGTGCCAGCAGTTTCTCTAACTATGGCTACACCTTC. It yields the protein CASSFSNYGYTF.

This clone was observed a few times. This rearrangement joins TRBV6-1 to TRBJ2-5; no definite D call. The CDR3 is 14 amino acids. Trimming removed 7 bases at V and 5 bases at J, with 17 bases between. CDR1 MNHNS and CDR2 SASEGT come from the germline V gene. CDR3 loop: CASMRNSNVETQYF. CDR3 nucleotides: TGTGCCAGCATGCGGAATTCTAACGTGGAGACCCAGTACTTC.

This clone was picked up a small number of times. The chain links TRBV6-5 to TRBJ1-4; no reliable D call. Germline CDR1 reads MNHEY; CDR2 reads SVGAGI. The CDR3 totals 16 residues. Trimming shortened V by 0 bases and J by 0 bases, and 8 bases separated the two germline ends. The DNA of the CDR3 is TGTGCCAGCAGTTACTCGAGTGGTGCAACTAATGAAAAACTGTTTTTT. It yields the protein CASSYSSGATNEKLFF.

In DNA form, the CDR3 reads TGTGCCAGCAGCTTATCCCCGGATCAGCCCCAGCATTTT. This gives the protein CASSLSPDQPQHF. This sequence joins TRBV7-9 and TRBJ1-5; D remains unclear. The ends were cut back, 2 bases at V and 5 bases at J, with 7 bases in the middle. This CDR3 spans 13 amino acids. Per the germline V gene, CDR1 is SEHNR and CDR2 is FQNEAQ (reference sequence).

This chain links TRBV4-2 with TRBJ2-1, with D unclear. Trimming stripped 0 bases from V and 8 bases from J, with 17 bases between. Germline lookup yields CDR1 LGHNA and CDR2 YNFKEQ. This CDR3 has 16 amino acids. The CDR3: CASSQEWVGHFDEQFF. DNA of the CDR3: TGTGCCAGCAGCCAAGAATGGGTGGGCCACTTCGATGAGCAGTTCTTC.

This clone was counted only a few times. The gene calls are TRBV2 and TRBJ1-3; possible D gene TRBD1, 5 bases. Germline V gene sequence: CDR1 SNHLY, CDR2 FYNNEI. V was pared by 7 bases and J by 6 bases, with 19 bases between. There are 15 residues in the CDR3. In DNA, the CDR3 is TGTGCCAGCACCCCAACCACCTGGGGGGAAAACACCATATATTTT. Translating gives CASTPTTWGENTIYF.

The CDR3 DNA reads as TGTGCCAGCAGCGTAGCTGGGGTTAGGTCTGGGGCCAACGTCCTGACTTTC. This encodes CASSVAGVRSGANVLTF. V and J are TRBV9 and TRBJ2-6; no clear D. Trimming cost V 0 bases and J 1 base, with 11 bases left between them. The germline V gene has CDR1 SGDLS and CDR2 YYNGEE. CDR3 length: 17 residues.

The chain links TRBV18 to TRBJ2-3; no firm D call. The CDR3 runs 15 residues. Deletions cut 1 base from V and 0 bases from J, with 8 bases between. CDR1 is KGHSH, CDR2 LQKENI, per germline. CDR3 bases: TGTGCCAGCTCACCACAAGTCAGGAGCACAGATACGCAGTATTTT. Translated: CASSPQVRSTDTQYF. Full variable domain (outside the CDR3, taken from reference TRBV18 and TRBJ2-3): NAGVMQNPRHLVRRRGQEARLRCSPMKGHSHVYWYRQLPEEGLKFMVYLQKENIIDESGMPKERFSAEFPKEGPSILRIQQVVRGDSAAYFCASSPQVRSTDTQYFGPGTRLTVL.